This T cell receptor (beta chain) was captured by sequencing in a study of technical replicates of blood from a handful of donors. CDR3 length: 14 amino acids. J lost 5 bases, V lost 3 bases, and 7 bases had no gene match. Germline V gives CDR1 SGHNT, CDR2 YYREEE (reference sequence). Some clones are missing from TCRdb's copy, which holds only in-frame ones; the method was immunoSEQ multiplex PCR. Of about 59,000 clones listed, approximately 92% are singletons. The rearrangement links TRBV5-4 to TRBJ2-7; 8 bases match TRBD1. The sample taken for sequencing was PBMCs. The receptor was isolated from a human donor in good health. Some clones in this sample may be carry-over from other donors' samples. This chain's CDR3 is CASSSGGQRDEQYF. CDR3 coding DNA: TGTGCCAGCAGCTCAGGGGGCCAGCGGGACGAGCAGTACTTC. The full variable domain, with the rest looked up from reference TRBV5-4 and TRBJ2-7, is ETGVTQSPTHLIKTRGQQVTLRCSSQSGHNTVSWYQQALGQGPQFIFQYYREEENGRGNFPPRFSGLQFPNYSSELNVNALELDDSALYLCASSSGGQRDEQYFGPGTRLTVT.